Listed below are T cell receptor beta chains from one sample, sequenced in a study of identical twins. MiXCR was run by TCRdb on the 5' RACE reads, yielding one entry per CDR3 protein. The sample includes about 470,000 distinct CDR3 sequences, 20% to 30% of them seen just once. This sample was shared with a second study, whose subject was T cells expressing NK-cell markers.

The sequenced material came from CD4+ T cells sorted from blood. These receptors all stem from a woman in her late teens or twenties in good health. Each CDR3 is given with its conserved first and last residue. Each record gives: V gene, clone size, D gene, J gene, CDR3 protein, CDR3 DNA. The D gene is left open where the match is weak. Only part of the rows carry a size: once, few, many, or a class if the clone is expanded.

TRBV5-1	few	-	TRBJ1-1	CASSLGGGGNTEAFF	TGCGCCAGCAGCTTGGGTGGAGGGGGGAACACTGAAGCTTTCTTT
TRBV20-1	few	-	TRBJ1-1	CSARSPSGYGTEAFF	TGCAGTGCTAGAAGCCCAAGTGGATATGGCACTGAAGCTTTCTTT
TRBV7-9	few	-	TRBJ2-7	CASSLGAEEYF	TGTGCCAGCAGCTTAGGGGCCGAGGAGTACTTC
TRBV19	-	-	TRBJ1-5	CASSIRGVGQPQHF	TGTGCCAGTAGTATAAGAGGGGTTGGTCAGCCCCAGCATTTT
TRBV7-8	few	TRBD1	TRBJ1-1	CASSGRTGEEAFF	TGTGCCAGCAGCGGACGGACAGGGGAAGAGGCTTTCTTT
TRBV3-1	-	-	TRBJ2-5	CASSQAGRVQETQYF	TGTGCCAGCAGCCAGGCTGGACGGGTGCAAGAGACCCAGTACTTC
TRBV12-3/TRBV12-4	many	TRBD2	TRBJ2-1	CATAGGLRADQQFF	TGTGCCACAGCGGGGGGCCTTCGGGCCGATCAGCAGTTCTTC
TRBV27	-	-	TRBJ2-3	CASSTPGRGTDTQYF	TGTGCCAGCAGTACACCGGGACGAGGCACAGATACGCAGTATTTT
TRBV2	-	-	TRBJ2-2	CASSEWAASGELFF	TGTGCCAGCAGTGAATGGGCGGCGAGCGGGGAGCTGTTTTTT
TRBV6-1	few	TRBD1	TRBJ1-5	CASRGTGESQPQHF	TGTGCCAGCAGGGGTACAGGGGAGAGTCAGCCCCAGCATTTT
TRBV6-5	few	TRBD1	TRBJ2-7	CASSYYSGDRVPYEQYF	TGTGCCAGCAGTTACTACTCGGGGGACAGGGTGCCCTACGAGCAGTACTTC
TRBV12-5	-	TRBD2	TRBJ2-5	CASGPPAGGETQYF	TGTGCTAGTGGTCCCCCGGCGGGAGGGGAGACCCAGTACTTC
TRBV25-1	many	-	TRBJ2-2	CASKSTVTGELFF	TGTGCCAGTAAATCGACCGTCACCGGGGAGCTGTTTTTT
TRBV7-9	many	TRBD2	TRBJ2-1	CASSLKAGAYNEQFF	TGTGCCAGCAGCTTAAAAGCGGGGGCCTACAATGAGCAGTTCTTC
TRBV29-1	-	-	TRBJ2-5	CSVDGGTDATQYF	TGCAGCGTTGACGGGGGGACAGATGCGACCCAGTACTTC
TRBV9	few	TRBD1	TRBJ1-1	CASSPDGTGGRTEAFF	TGTGCCAGCAGCCCAGACGGGACAGGGGGCCGGACTGAAGCTTTCTTT
TRBV20-1	-	-	TRBJ2-1	CSARDSNNEQFF	TGCAGTGCCCGGGACTCCAACAATGAGCAGTTCTTC
TRBV10-3	-	-	TRBJ1-1	CAISLDTYEAFF	TGTGCCATCAGCCTGGACACTTATGAAGCTTTCTTT
TRBV20-1	-	-	TRBJ1-5	CSASQTVDGQPQHF	TGCAGTGCTAGTCAGACAGTAGACGGACAGCCCCAGCATTTT
TRBV12-3/TRBV12-4	-	-	TRBJ2-6	CASSFGGRILTF	TGTGCCAGCAGTTTCGGGGGACGGATTCTGACTTTC
TRBV29-1	many	TRBD1	TRBJ1-1	CSARDRNTEAFF	TGCAGCGCCAGGGACAGGAACACTGAAGCTTTCTTT
TRBV14	-	TRBD1	TRBJ2-2	CASSQDLTGVTNTGELFF	TGTGCCAGCAGCCAAGATCTGACAGGGGTAACAAACACCGGGGAGCTGTTTTTT
TRBV3-1	-	-	TRBJ1-1	CASLAAGEAFF	TGTGCCAGCCTAGCTGCGGGGGAAGCTTTCTTT
TRBV20-1	few	-	TRBJ1-1	CSASNPVNTEAFF	TGCAGTGCTAGTAATCCGGTGAACACTGAAGCTTTCTTT
TRBV12-3/TRBV12-4	many	-	TRBJ1-1	CASRQTVNTEAFF	TGTGCCAGCAGGCAAACTGTGAACACTGAAGCTTTCTTT
TRBV12-3/TRBV12-4	-	TRBD2	TRBJ2-1	CASSSGTSPFF	TGTGCCAGCAGTTCCGGGACTAGTCCGTTCTTC
TRBV6-5	-	TRBD1	TRBJ2-7	CASSYSTGASYEQYF	TGTGCCAGCAGTTACTCGACAGGGGCTTCCTACGAGCAGTACTTC
TRBV5-1	-	TRBD2	TRBJ2-7	CASSSGDTYEQYF	TGCGCCAGTTCTAGCGGGGACACCTACGAGCAGTACTTC
TRBV18	-	-	TRBJ2-7	CASSQGTVSYEQYF	TGTGCCAGCTCGCAAGGGACGGTCTCCTACGAGCAGTACTTC
TRBV29-1	-	-	TRBJ1-4	CSGRDGGEKLFF	TGCAGCGGCCGGGATGGAGGTGAAAAACTGTTTTTT
TRBV20-1	few	-	TRBJ2-5	CSATAPGRKETQYF	TGCAGTGCTACAGCACCGGGCCGCAAAGAGACCCAGTACTTC
TRBV20-1	-	-	TRBJ2-3	CSARGLVADTQYF	TGCAGTGCTAGAGGACTAGTTGCAGATACGCAGTATTTT
TRBV24-1	-	-	TRBJ2-1	CATSEDSYNEQFF	TGTGCCACCAGTGAAGACAGTTACAATGAGCAGTTCTTC
TRBV11-2	-	-	TRBJ1-6	CASSLGSGLGTLHF	TGTGCCAGCAGCTTAGGATCGGGTCTGGGCACCCTCCACTTT
TRBV5-1	few	-	TRBJ1-1	CASSLMGAVGAFF	TGCGCCAGCAGCTTGATGGGGGCGGTTGGAGCTTTCTTT
TRBV11-2	-	-	TRBJ2-1	CASSLDRVSLGHEQFF	TGTGCCAGCAGCTTAGATAGGGTCTCGCTCGGGCATGAGCAGTTCTTC
TRBV9	-	-	TRBJ1-2	CASSVGTVGRGYTF	TGTGCCAGCAGCGTAGGAACGGTGGGACGCGGCTACACCTTC
TRBV24-1	-	TRBD2	TRBJ2-3	CATSDAGLGGSTDTQYF	TGTGCCACCAGTGATGCGGGACTAGGAGGGAGCACAGATACGCAGTATTTT
TRBV19	many	-	TRBJ1-2	CASSIPKAGYTF	TGTGCCAGTAGTATTCCGAAAGCTGGCTACACCTTC
TRBV9	-	-	TRBJ1-5	CASSVGLNQPQHF	TGTGCCAGCAGCGTAGGTCTCAATCAGCCCCAGCATTTT
TRBV10-3	few	TRBD2	TRBJ2-1	CAINSGMGSEQFF	TGTGCCATCAATAGCGGGATGGGATCTGAGCAGTTCTTC
TRBV20-1	once	TRBD2	TRBJ2-5	CSASGRAQETQYF	TGCAGTGCTAGCGGGAGGGCTCAAGAGACCCAGTACTTC
TRBV7-2	-	TRBD1	TRBJ2-7	CASSRTGQASYEQYF	TGTGCCAGCAGCCGGACCGGACAGGCCTCCTACGAGCAGTACTTC
TRBV18	few	TRBD1	TRBJ2-7	CASSLSTGAVYEQYF	TGTGCCAGCTCACTCTCAACAGGGGCGGTCTACGAGCAGTACTTC
TRBV29-1	many	TRBD1	TRBJ1-1	CSAQGAIGAFF	TGCAGCGCCCAGGGGGCCATAGGCGCTTTCTTT
TRBV6-1	few	-	TRBJ1-1	CASRKGGIVNTEAFF	TGTGCCAGCAGAAAAGGGGGGATCGTTAACACTGAAGCTTTCTTT
TRBV29-1	many	TRBD1	TRBJ2-1	CSVRTGASYNEQFF	TGCAGCGTCCGGACAGGGGCATCCTACAATGAGCAGTTCTTC
TRBV20-1	few	TRBD2	TRBJ2-1	CSVGLAGGQQFF	TGCAGTGTGGGGCTAGCGGGGGGACAGCAGTTCTTC
TRBV20-1	-	-	TRBJ2-1	CSASDSGLGGNEQFF	TGCAGTGCTAGTGATTCAGGGTTGGGGGGCAATGAGCAGTTCTTC
TRBV12-5	-	-	TRBJ2-6	CASGPRLQGYSGANVLTF	TGTGCTAGTGGTCCACGCCTACAGGGCTACTCTGGGGCCAACGTCCTGACTTTC